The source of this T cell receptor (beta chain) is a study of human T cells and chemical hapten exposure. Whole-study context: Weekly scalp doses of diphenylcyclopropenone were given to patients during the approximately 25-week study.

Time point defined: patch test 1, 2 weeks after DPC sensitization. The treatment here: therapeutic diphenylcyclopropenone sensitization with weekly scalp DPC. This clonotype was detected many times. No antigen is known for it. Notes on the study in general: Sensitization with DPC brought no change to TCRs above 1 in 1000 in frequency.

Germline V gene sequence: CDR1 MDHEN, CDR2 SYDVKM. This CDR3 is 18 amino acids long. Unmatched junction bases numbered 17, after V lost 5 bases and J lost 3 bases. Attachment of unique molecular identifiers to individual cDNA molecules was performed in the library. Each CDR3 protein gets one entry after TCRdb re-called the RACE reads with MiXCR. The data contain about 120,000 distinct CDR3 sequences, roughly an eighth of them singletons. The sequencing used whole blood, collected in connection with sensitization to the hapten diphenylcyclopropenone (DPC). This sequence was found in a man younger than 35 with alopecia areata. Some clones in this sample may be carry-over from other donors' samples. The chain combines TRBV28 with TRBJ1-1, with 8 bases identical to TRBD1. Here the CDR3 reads CASSPPPGQALWYTEAFF. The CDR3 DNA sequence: TGTGCCAGCAGTCCGCCTCCGGGACAGGCACTTTGGTACACTGAAGCTTTCTTT.